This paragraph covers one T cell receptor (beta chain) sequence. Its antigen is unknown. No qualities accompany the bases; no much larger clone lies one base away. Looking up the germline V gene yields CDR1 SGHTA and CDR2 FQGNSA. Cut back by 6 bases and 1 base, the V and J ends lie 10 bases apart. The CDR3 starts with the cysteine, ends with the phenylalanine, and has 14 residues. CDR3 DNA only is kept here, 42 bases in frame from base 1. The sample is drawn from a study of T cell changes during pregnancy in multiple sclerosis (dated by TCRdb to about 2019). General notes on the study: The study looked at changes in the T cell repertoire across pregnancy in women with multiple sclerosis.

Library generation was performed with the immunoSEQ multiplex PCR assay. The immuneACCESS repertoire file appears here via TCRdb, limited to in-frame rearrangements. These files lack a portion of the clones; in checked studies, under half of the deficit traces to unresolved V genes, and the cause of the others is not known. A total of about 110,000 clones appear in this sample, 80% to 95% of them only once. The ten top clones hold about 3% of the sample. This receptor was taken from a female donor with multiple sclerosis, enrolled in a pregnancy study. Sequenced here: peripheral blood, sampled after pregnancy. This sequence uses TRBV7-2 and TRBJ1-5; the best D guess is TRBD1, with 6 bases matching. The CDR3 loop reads CASREQGSNQPQHF. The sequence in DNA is TGTGCCAGCAGGGAACAGGGAAGCAATCAGCCCCAGCATTTT.